The rows below give T cell receptor beta chains drawn from one sample of a study of shared clonotypes between healthy human individuals. Repertoires were generated with immunoSEQ multiplex PCR, while TCRdb's copy carries only in-frame clones and drops some. The table includes around 990,000 clones, 60% to 85% detected once. Source material: memory CD4+ T cells from PBMCs. The origin of the receptors is a young man in good health. Some clones in this sample may be carry-over from other donors' samples. CDR3s include the opening cysteine and the closing phenylalanine or tryptophan. D genes are given only for firm matches. The size field is filled for only some rows; it gives once, few, many or a size class.

TRBD1,TRBV6-5,-,15,TRBJ2-5,CASRRTGTGQETQYF,TGTGCCAGCAGGCGTACCGGGACAGGCCAAGAGACCCAGTACTTC
TRBD1,TRBV5-4,-,15,TRBJ2-5,CASSPGTGGMETQYF,TGTGCCAGCAGCCCCGGGACAGGGGGCATGGAGACCCAGTACTTC
-,TRBV25-1,-,12,TRBJ1-3,CASTTAGNTIYF,TGTGCCAGCACGACAGCCGGAAACACCATATATTTT
TRBD2,TRBV19,few,15,TRBJ2-1,CASRGSGRIFNEQFF,TGTGCCAGTAGAGGAAGCGGGAGGATTTTCAATGAGCAGTTCTTC
-,TRBV7-2,-,14,TRBJ1-3,CASSTQGYGNTIYF,TGTGCCAGCAGCACTCAGGGGTACGGAAACACCATATATTTT
TRBD1,TRBV7-2,once,16,TRBJ1-1,CASSLDRGGLNTEAFF,TGTGCCAGCAGCTTAGACAGGGGGGGATTGAACACTGAAGCTTTCTTT
-,TRBV28,-,14,TRBJ1-2,CASSSHPGTYGYTF,TGTGCCAGCAGTTCCCACCCAGGGACCTATGGCTACACCTTC
-,TRBV5-1,-,13,TRBJ2-1,CASIGGNYNEQFF,TGCGCCAGCATAGGAGGGAACTACAATGAGCAGTTCTTC
TRBD2,TRBV5-5,few,13,TRBJ2-7,CASSPGTRDEQYF,TGTGCCAGCAGCCCTGGGACTAGGGACGAGCAGTACTTC
-,TRBV9,once,13,TRBJ2-3,CASSVLITDTQYF,TGTGCCAGCAGCGTACTAATCACAGATACGCAGTATTTT
-,TRBV27,-,15,TRBJ2-7,CASSAYGTQDYEQYF,TGTGCCAGCAGTGCCTACGGGACGCAAGACTACGAGCAGTACTTC
-,TRBV7-6,few,11,TRBJ2-5,CASSYQETQYF,TGTGCCAGCAGCTATCAAGAGACCCAGTACTTC
-,TRBV10-1,-,15,TRBJ2-1,CASSDPRIGYNEQFF,TGCGCCAGCAGTGATCCCCGAATCGGGTACAATGAGCAGTTCTTC
TRBD2,TRBV7-2,-,15,TRBJ2-5,CASSLSSGSQETQYF,TGTGCCAGCAGCCTCTCTAGCGGGAGCCAAGAGACCCAGTACTTC
-,TRBV30,-,15,TRBJ1-5,CAWSQGTSGDQPQHF,TGTGCCTGGAGTCAAGGGACCTCTGGGGATCAGCCCCAGCATTTT
-,TRBV18,-,13,TRBJ1-5,CASSQEGNQPQHF,TGTGCCAGCTCCCAAGAGGGGAATCAGCCCCAGCATTTT
-,TRBV29-1,-,13,TRBJ1-5,CSVGPGFGQPQHF,TGCAGCGTTGGGCCCGGGTTCGGCCAGCCCCAGCATTTT
-,TRBV18,few,15,TRBJ2-3,CASSRQPRSTDTQYF,TGTGCCAGCTCACGACAACCTCGCAGCACAGATACGCAGTATTTT
-,TRBV30,-,13,TRBJ1-3,CACGGTSGNTIYF,TGTGCCTGTGGGGGGACGTCTGGAAACACCATATATTTT
-,TRBV6-1,-,13,TRBJ2-1,CASSEALYNEQFF,TGTGCCAGCAGTGAAGCTTTGTACAATGAGCAGTTCTTC
TRBD2,TRBV7-3,-,15,TRBJ2-7,CASSANSGRAYEQYF,TGTGCCAGCAGCGCAAATAGCGGGAGGGCCTACGAGCAGTACTTC
-,TRBV28,-,15,TRBJ2-3,CASSLGNGRTDTQYF,TGTGCCAGCAGTTTAGGGAACGGGAGAACAGATACGCAGTATTTT
TRBD2,TRBV9,-,15,TRBJ2-7,CASSSLAGGRGEQYF,TGTGCCAGCAGCTCCCTAGCGGGAGGGCGGGGGGAGCAGTACTTC
-,TRBV5-4,-,14,TRBJ1-1,CASSLGRENTEAFF,TGTGCCAGCAGCTTGGGAAGGGAGAACACTGAAGCTTTCTTT
-,TRBV7-9,-,16,TRBJ2-3,CASSPALGGGGDTQYF,TGTGCCAGCAGCCCGGCGCTAGGGGGGGGTGGAGATACGCAGTATTTT
TRBD2,TRBV19,-,18,TRBJ2-5,CASSILQGTSGRQETQYF,TGTGCCAGTAGTATATTACAGGGGACTAGCGGGAGACAAGAGACCCAGTACTTC
-,TRBV7-2,once,13,TRBJ2-1,CASGAGRRNEQFF,TGTGCCAGTGGCGCGGGGCGACGCAATGAGCAGTTCTTC
-,TRBV2,few,12,TRBJ1-1,CASSVHREEAFF,TGTGCCAGCAGTGTTCACAGGGAGGAAGCTTTCTTT
-,TRBV7-8,-,15,TRBJ1-2,CASSLVDRPLYGYTF,TGTGCCAGCAGCTTAGTAGATAGACCCCTCTATGGCTACACCTTC
TRBD1,TRBV5-1,few,13,TRBJ1-1,CASSPQGDTEAFF,TGCGCCAGCAGCCCGCAGGGGGACACTGAAGCTTTCTTT
-,TRBV6-1,-,14,TRBJ1-2,CASSEFGRNYGYTF,TGTGCCAGCAGTGAATTCGGGCGCAACTATGGCTACACCTTC
TRBD2,TRBV10-3,-,19,TRBJ2-3,CAISETWASGSESTDTQYF,TGTGCCATCAGTGAAACGTGGGCTAGCGGGAGCGAAAGCACAGATACGCAGTATTTT
TRBD2,TRBV7-2,-,19,TRBJ2-1,CASSLYAQREPRKHNEQFF,TGTGCCAGCAGCTTATATGCCCAGCGGGAGCCGCGTAAACACAATGAGCAGTTCTTC
TRBD1,TRBV11-2,-,15,TRBJ2-7,CASSHRDRSSYEQYF,TGTGCCAGCAGCCACCGGGACAGAAGTTCCTACGAGCAGTACTTC
TRBD2,TRBV28,once,12,TRBJ2-5,CASTGEGETQYF,TGTGCCAGCACTGGGGAGGGGGAGACCCAGTACTTC
-,TRBV28,-,15,TRBJ2-7,CASSLGGVSIYEQYF,TGTGCCAGCAGTTTAGGTGGGGTTTCCATCTACGAGCAGTACTTC
-,TRBV6-5,many,13,TRBJ1-5,CASSWGANQPQHF,TGTGCCAGCAGTTGGGGGGCTAATCAGCCCCAGCATTTT
TRBD1,TRBV27,-,14,TRBJ2-3,CASSLGQYRDTQYF,TGTGCCAGCAGTCTGGGACAGTATCGGGATACGCAGTATTTT
-,TRBV19,-,16,TRBJ2-3,CASSIGRGGNTDTQYF,TGTGCCAGTAGTATTGGGCGGGGCGGGAATACAGATACGCAGTATTTT
-,TRBV7-2,-,13,TRBJ2-1,CASSHSEAGEQFF,TGTGCCAGCAGCCACTCGGAGGCGGGCGAGCAGTTCTTC
-,TRBV18,few,13,TRBJ1-1,CASSPPGRTEAFF,TGTGCCAGCTCACCACCGGGGAGAACTGAAGCTTTCTTT
-,TRBV9,-,18,TRBJ1-1,CDKSQPVVLGGKGTEAFF,TGTGATAAGAGCCAGCCAGTCGTGTTGGGGGGCAAAGGCACTGAAGCTTTCTTT
TRBD2,TRBV9,-,17,TRBJ2-1,CASSAGTSGSWGNEQFF,TGTGCCAGCAGCGCCGGGACTAGCGGGAGTTGGGGCAATGAGCAGTTCTTC
TRBD1,TRBV5-1,-,14,TRBJ1-4,CASSLIGQGEKLFF,TGCGCCAGCAGCTTGATAGGACAGGGTGAAAAACTGTTTTTT
-,TRBV7-9,-,12,TRBJ2-7,CASSPLGYEQYF,TGTGCCAGCAGCCCGTTAGGCTACGAGCAGTACTTC
TRBD2,TRBV11-2,-,17,TRBJ2-3,CASSFLAVGASTDTQYF,TGTGCCAGCAGCTTCCTAGCGGTCGGTGCTAGCACAGATACGCAGTATTTT
TRBD1,TRBV7-2,-,14,TRBJ2-3,CASQGAYSTDTQYF,TGTGCTTCTCAGGGGGCTTATAGCACAGATACGCAGTATTTT
TRBD2,TRBV5-4,-,16,TRBJ2-1,CASSLGGAGGINEQFF,TGTGCCAGCAGCTTGGGTGGAGCGGGAGGGATCAATGAGCAGTTCTTC
TRBD1,TRBV5-1,-,16,TRBJ2-2,CASSYPGQGGTGELFF,TGCGCCAGCAGCTACCCGGGACAGGGTGGCACCGGGGAGCTGTTTTTT
TRBD2,TRBV15,few,14,TRBJ2-5,CATSRDTGGETQYF,TGTGCCACCAGCAGAGATACGGGGGGGGAGACCCAGTACTTC
-,TRBV2,-,13,TRBJ2-5,CASSEWGQETQYF,TGTGCCAGCAGTGAATGGGGCCAAGAGACCCAGTACTTC
TRBD1,TRBV7-2,-,15,TRBJ1-4,CASSLVGTGREKLFF,TGTGCCAGCAGCTTAGTGGGGACAGGGCGTGAAAAACTGTTTTTT
TRBD1,TRBV28,-,15,TRBJ1-5,CASSFSRGNNQPQHF,TGTGCCAGCAGTTTCTCCAGGGGGAACAATCAGCCCCAGCATTTT
-,TRBV7-8,-,12,TRBJ2-1,CASSLEVWEQFF,TGTGCCAGCAGCTTAGAGGTCTGGGAGCAGTTCTTC
TRBD1,TRBV7-6,-,14,TRBJ1-1,CASSQQGGNTEAFF,TGTGCCAGCAGCCAACAGGGGGGGAACACTGAAGCTTTCTTT
-,TRBV10-2,many,14,TRBJ1-2,CASSEYPPRDGYTF,TGCGCCAGCAGTGAGTATCCGCCGAGGGATGGCTACACCTTC
-,TRBV6-6,-,14,TRBJ1-4,CASSSPPTNEKLFF,TGTGCCAGCAGTTCACCTCCAACTAATGAAAAACTGTTTTTT
-,TRBV2,-,13,TRBJ1-2,CASKRNPQEGYTF,TGTGCCAGCAAGAGGAACCCTCAGGAGGGCTACACCTTC
TRBD1,TRBV2,-,15,TRBJ1-1,CASSDPGQRNTEAFF,TGTGCCAGCAGTGACCCGGGACAGCGAAACACTGAAGCTTTCTTT
-,TRBV19,-,16,TRBJ1-5,CASSAQGWDSNQPQHF,TGTGCCAGTAGTGCTCAGGGGTGGGATAGCAATCAGCCCCAGCATTTT